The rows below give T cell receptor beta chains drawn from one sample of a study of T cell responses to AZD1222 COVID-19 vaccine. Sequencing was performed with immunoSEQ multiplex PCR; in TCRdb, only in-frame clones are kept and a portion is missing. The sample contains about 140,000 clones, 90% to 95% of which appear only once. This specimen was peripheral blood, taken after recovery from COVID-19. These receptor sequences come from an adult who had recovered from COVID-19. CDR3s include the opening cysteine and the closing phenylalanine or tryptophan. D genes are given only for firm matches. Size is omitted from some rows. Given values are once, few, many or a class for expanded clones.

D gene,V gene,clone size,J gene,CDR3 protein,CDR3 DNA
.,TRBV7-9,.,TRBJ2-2,CASSPNTGELFF,TGTGCCAGCAGCCCAAACACCGGGGAGCTGTTTTTT
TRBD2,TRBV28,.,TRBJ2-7,CASSLSGGSGYEQYF,TGTGCCAGCAGTTTATCCGGCGGGAGTGGGTACGAGCAGTACTTC
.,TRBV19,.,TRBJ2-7,CASLDRPGRVYEQYF,TGTGCCAGTCTAGATCGTCCGGGACGAGTCTACGAGCAGTACTTC
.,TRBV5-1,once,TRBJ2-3,CATYLGHSSDTQYF,TGCGCCACCTACCTCGGGCACTCTTCAGATACGCAGTATTTT
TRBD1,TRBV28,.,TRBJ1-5,CASSLTGGAVGQPQHF,TGTGCCAGCAGTTTGACAGGGGGCGCAGTTGGTCAGCCCCAGCATTTT
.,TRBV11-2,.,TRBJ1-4,CASSITGEKLFF,TGTGCCAGCAGCATTACAGGGGAAAAACTGTTTTTT
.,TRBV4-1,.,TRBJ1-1,CASSQEGWWEAFF,TGCGCCAGCAGCCAAGAAGGGTGGTGGGAAGCTTTCTTT
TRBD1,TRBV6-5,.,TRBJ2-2,CASSYAGTANTGELFF,TGTGCCAGCAGCTACGCCGGGACAGCGAACACCGGGGAGCTGTTTTTT
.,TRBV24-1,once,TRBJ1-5,CATSAGQGGQPQHF,TGTGCCACCAGTGCCGGCCAGGGTGGTCAGCCCCAGCATTTT
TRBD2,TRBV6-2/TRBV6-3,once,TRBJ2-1,CASIPASGSSQVTPRSYNEQFF,TGTGCCAGCATCCCTGCTAGCGGGAGCTCTCAAGTTACCCCACGCTCCTACAATGAGCAGTTCTTC